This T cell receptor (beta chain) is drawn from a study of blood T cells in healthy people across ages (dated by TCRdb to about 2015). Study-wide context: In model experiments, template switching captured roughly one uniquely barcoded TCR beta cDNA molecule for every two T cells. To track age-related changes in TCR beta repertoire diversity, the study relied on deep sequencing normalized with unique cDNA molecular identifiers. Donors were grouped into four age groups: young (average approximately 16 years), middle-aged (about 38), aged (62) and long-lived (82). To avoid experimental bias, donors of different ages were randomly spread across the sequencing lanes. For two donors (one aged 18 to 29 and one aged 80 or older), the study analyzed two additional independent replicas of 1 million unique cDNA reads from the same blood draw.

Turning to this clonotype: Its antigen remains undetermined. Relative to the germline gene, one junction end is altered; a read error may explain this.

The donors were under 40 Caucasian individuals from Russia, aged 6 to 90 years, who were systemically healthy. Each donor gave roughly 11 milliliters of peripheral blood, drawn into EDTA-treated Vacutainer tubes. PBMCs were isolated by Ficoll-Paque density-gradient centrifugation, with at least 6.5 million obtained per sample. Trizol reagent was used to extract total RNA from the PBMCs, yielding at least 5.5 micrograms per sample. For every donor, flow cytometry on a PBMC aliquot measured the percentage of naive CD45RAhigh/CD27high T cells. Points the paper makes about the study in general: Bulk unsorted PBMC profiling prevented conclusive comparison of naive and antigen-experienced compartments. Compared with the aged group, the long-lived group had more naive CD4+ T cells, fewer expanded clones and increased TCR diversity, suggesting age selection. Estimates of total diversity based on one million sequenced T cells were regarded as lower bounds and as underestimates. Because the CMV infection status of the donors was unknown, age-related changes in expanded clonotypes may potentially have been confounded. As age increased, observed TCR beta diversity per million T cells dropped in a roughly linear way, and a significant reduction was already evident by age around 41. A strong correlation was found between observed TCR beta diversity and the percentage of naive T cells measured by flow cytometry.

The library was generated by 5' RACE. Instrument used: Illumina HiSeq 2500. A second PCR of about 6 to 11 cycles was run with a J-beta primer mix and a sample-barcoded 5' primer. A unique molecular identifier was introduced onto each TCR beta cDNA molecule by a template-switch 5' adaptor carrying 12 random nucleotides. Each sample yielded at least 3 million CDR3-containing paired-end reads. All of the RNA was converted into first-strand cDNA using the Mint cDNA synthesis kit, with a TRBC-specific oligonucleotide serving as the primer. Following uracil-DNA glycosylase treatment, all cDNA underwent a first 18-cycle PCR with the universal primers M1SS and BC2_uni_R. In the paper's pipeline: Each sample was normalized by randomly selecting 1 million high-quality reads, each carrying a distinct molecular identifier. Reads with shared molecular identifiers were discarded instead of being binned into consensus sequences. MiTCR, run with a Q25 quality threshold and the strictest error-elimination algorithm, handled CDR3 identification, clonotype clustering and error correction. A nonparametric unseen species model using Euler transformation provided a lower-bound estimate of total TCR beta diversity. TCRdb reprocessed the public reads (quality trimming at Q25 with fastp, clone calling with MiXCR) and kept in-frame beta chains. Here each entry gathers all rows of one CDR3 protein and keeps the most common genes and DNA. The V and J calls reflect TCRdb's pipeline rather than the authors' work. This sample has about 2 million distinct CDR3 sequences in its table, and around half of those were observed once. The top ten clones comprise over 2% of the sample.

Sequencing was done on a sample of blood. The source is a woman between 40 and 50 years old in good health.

The CDR3 protein sequence reads: CASGFIIGTETSTDTQYF. The bases read TGTGCCAGCGGTTTTATTATCGGGACGGAGACTAGCACAGATACGCAGTATTTT. The chain employs TRBV12-3 or TRBV12-4 and TRBJ2-3; the D gene assignment is perhaps TRBD1 or TRBD2, with each matching 5 bases. Including the terminal cysteine and phenylalanine, the CDR3 comprises 18 residues. Here the CDR3 DNA is all that survives: 54 bases in frame from base 1.